The rows below give T cell receptor beta chains drawn from one sample of a study of blood T cells in healthy people across ages. MiXCR was run by TCRdb on the 5' RACE reads, yielding one entry per CDR3 protein. The top ten clones hold around a sixth of a sample with hundreds of thousands of distinct CDR3 sequences, 29% of them seen once. The sample comprised blood. The receptors stem from a woman of 80 years or more in good health. Each CDR3 is given with its conserved first and last residue. A D gene is named only where the DNA matches it firmly. Part of the rows lack a size; the others show once, few, many or a class for expanded clones.

v_gene,d_gene,j_gene,abundance,CDR3nt,CDR3aa
TRBV7-9,TRBD1,TRBJ1-2,many,TGTGCCAGCAGGCCTCCGGGACAGTTCTATGGCTACACCTTC,CASRPPGQFYGYTF
TRBV6-7,.,TRBJ2-5,many,TGTGCCAGCAGTCGGGACACCCATAAGACCCAGTACTTC,CASSRDTHKTQYF
TRBV7-2,TRBD2,TRBJ2-3,many,TGTGCCAGCAGCGCGGGGGACCGCACAGATACGCAGTATTTT,CASSAGDRTDTQYF
TRBV5-6,TRBD1,TRBJ2-3,many,TGTGCCAGCAGCGTCCGGGACAGGGGCACAGATACGCAGTATTTT,CASSVRDRGTDTQYF
TRBV10-3,.,TRBJ2-5,many,TGTGCCATCAGCCCAAAATACCAGGGTATACAAGAGACCCAGTACTTC,CAISPKYQGIQETQYF
TRBV20-1,.,TRBJ2-5,.,TGCAGTGCTCCTACCGGGCCTCAAGAGACCCAGTACTTC,CSAPTGPQETQYF
TRBV6-1,.,TRBJ1-5,.,TGTGCCAACAGTGAAGTTGGCACGAGTTATCAGCCCCAGCATTTT,CANSEVGTSYQPQHF
TRBV20-1,.,TRBJ2-7,.,TGCAGTGCTAGCCGAACACCGGGAGACGAGCAGTACTTC,CSASRTPGDEQYF
TRBV6-2/TRBV6-3,.,TRBJ1-2,many,TGTGCCAGCAGAGACCACGGGGGAGACTATGGCTACACCTTC,CASRDHGGDYGYTF
TRBV7-6,TRBD2,TRBJ2-5,many,TGTGCCAGCAGCCCAACTAGCGGCACCTTCCAAGAGACCCAGTACTTC,CASSPTSGTFQETQYF
TRBV4-2,.,TRBJ1-6,.,TGTGCCAGCAGCCAAGATGGCGGGACAAATAATTCACCCCTCCACTTT,CASSQDGGTNNSPLHF
TRBV6-5,.,TRBJ2-3,many,TGTGCCAGCAGTTACGTGGGGGGATCTAGCACAGATACGCAGTATTTT,CASSYVGGSSTDTQYF
TRBV7-8,.,TRBJ1-2,few,TGTGCCAGCAGCTTAGCGGGACATGCCTATGGCTACACCTTC,CASSLAGHAYGYTF
TRBV7-2,.,TRBJ2-5,many,TGTGCCAGCAGCGCACAGTGGGGGGAGACCCAGTACTTC,CASSAQWGETQYF
TRBV5-1,TRBD1,TRBJ1-1,few,TGCGCCACTGGGACAGGCAACACTGAAGCTTTCTTT,CATGTGNTEAFF
TRBV11-2,.,TRBJ2-5,.,TGTGCCAGCAGCCCCCTCGTGCGCAGGGAGACCCAGTACTTC,CASSPLVRRETQYF
TRBV19,TRBD1,TRBJ1-5,many,TGTGCCAGTAGTGAGGGACAGGGGACTAAGCCCCAGCATTTT,CASSEGQGTKPQHF
TRBV11-2,TRBD2,TRBJ2-3,many,TGTGCCAGCAGTCGAAAGGGGCGGGGGGACACAGATACGCAGTATTTT,CASSRKGRGDTDTQYF
TRBV6-2/TRBV6-3,.,TRBJ2-1,many,TGTGCCAGCAAATCTACAGGGCCCAGCTCCTACAATGAGCAGTTCTTC,CASKSTGPSSYNEQFF
TRBV10-3,TRBD2,TRBJ2-7,many,TGTGCCATCAGTGAGCTCGGGGGGAACGAGCAGTACTTC,CAISELGGNEQYF
TRBV6-6,TRBD1,TRBJ2-1,many,TGTGCCAGCAGTTACTCGTACAGGGGGGTTTACAATGAGCAGTTCTTC,CASSYSYRGVYNEQFF
TRBV7-2,.,TRBJ1-1,.,TGTGCCAGCAGCTCCCTTTATTCTCGTGGTAGGGGTACTGAAGCTTTCTTT,CASSSLYSRGRGTEAFF
TRBV7-2,.,TRBJ1-2,.,TGTGCCAGCAGCTTAGAGCTCGTGGGTGGTGGCCACACCTTC,CASSLELVGGGHTF
TRBV11-2,TRBD2,TRBJ2-3,few,TGTGCCAGCAGTTCTCGCCGGGGGGGCCGATTACCCACAGATACGCAGTATTTT,CASSSRRGGRLPTDTQYF
TRBV18,TRBD1,TRBJ1-2,few,TGTGCCAGCTCACCGGAGACAGGGCATGGCTACACCTTC,CASSPETGHGYTF
TRBV12-3/TRBV12-4,.,TRBJ1-2,.,TGTGCCAGTGAAAGGGGGTCTGGCTATGGCTACACCTTC,CASERGSGYGYTF
TRBV20-1,.,TRBJ1-5,many,TGCAGTGCTAGGACAAGACCGAATCAGCCCCAGCATTTT,CSARTRPNQPQHF
TRBV11-2,.,TRBJ1-1,few,TGTGCCAGCAGCTTAAGAAACAGATTGAACACTGAAGCTTTCTTT,CASSLRNRLNTEAFF
TRBV6-2/TRBV6-3,.,TRBJ1-4,few,TGTGCCAGCAGTTACCCCCAACGCCGGATGGAAAAACTGTTTTTT,CASSYPQRRMEKLFF
TRBV7-9,.,TRBJ2-3,.,TGTGCCAGCAACTTGACTAGCAGGGGAAGCACAGATACGCAGTATTTT,CASNLTSRGSTDTQYF
TRBV4-3,.,TRBJ2-7,many,TGCGCCAGCAGCCAAGGAAGCGGGCTCTTGGGCGAGCAGTACTTC,CASSQGSGLLGEQYF
TRBV12-3/TRBV12-4,.,TRBJ1-1,many,TGTGCCAGCAGTTCCTCGGGGCTGCACACTGAAGCTTTCTTT,CASSSSGLHTEAFF
TRBV5-6,TRBD2,TRBJ2-1,many,TGTGCCAGCAGCGTAGGGACTAGCGATGAGCAGTTCTTC,CASSVGTSDEQFF
TRBV12-3/TRBV12-4,TRBD2,TRBJ2-1,few,TGTGCCAGCACCCACGGACTAGCGGGGGGGCCTGCCTACAATGAGCAGTTCTTC,CASTHGLAGGPAYNEQFF
TRBV10-3,.,TRBJ2-2,.,TGTGCCATCAGTGAGGAGGGGCCAGCGGGGGAGCTGTTTTTT,CAISEEGPAGELFF
TRBV20-1,.,TRBJ1-4,.,TGCAGTGCTTCCAAGGGGGATCGGGAAAAACTGTTTTTT,CSASKGDREKLFF